This TCR beta chain was found in a study of T cell changes during pregnancy in multiple sclerosis. In regard to this clone: The same CDR3 also results from other DNA sequences found in this sample.

The repertoire was sequenced with immunoSEQ multiplex PCR; TCRdb's copy has only in-frame clones and lacks some. The sample consists of some 49,000 clones, over 90% of them appearing once. The receptor comes from a female donor with multiple sclerosis, enrolled in a pregnancy study. The material sequenced was CD8+ T cells from peripheral blood mononuclear cells, taken in the first trimester of pregnancy.

The CDR3 sequence is CASSLSSSNQPQHF. CDR3 DNA sequence: TGTGCCAGCAGTTTATCCTCTAGCAATCAGCCCCAGCATTTT. The chain is built from TRBV27 and TRBJ1-5, with D unresolved. Germline CDR1 reads MNHEY; CDR2 reads SMNVEV (reference sequence). With 0 bases removed from V and 0 bases from J, the gap between germline ends came to 3 bases. The length of the CDR3 is 14 residues.